The 22 T cell receptor beta chains listed next were all sequenced from one sample in a study of T cells in localized non-small cell lung cancer (dated by TCRdb to 2019 to 2021). Library prep was done by the immunoSEQ multiplex PCR assay. What TCRdb holds here is the immuneACCESS table cut down to in-frame rearrangements. Part of the clones is not present; checked against another copy, under half of the missing clones reflect an unresolved V gene, and the others are unexplained. Present in this sample are 75,000 to 95,000 clones, about three quarters of which were seen just once. About a fifth of the sample is taken by the ten largest. The material sequenced was PBMCs, taken before any cancer treatment. These receptors were obtained from a man aged 35 to 70 with stage II squamous cell lung carcinoma.

The V call is TRBV9, the J call TRBJ2-1; 9 bases map to TRBD2. The germline CDR1 and CDR2 sequences are SGDLS and YYNGEE. The CDR3 spans 15 residues. V shed 0 bases and J 7 bases; nucleotides not matched to a gene: 5. CDR3 residues: CASSVDKTSGNEQFF. In DNA form, the CDR3 reads TGTGCCAGCAGCGTAGATAAAACTAGCGGGAATGAGCAGTTCTTC.

This chain links TRBV7-6 with TRBJ1-2; TRBD1 is a possible D gene (5 bases). The length of the CDR3 is 14 residues. Germline values: CDR1 SGHVS, CDR2 FNYEAQ. The ends were cut back, 5 bases at V and 8 bases at J, with 18 bases in the middle. The CDR3 is CASSPRRGSSGYTF. CDR3 nucleotide sequence: TGTGCCAGCAGCCCGCGGAGGGGCAGCAGCGGCTACACCTTC.

This chain joins TRBV28 and TRBJ2-5, with D possibly TRBD1 on 5 matching bases. The ends were cut back, 5 bases at V and 9 bases at J, with 22 bases in the middle. The V gene's germline CDR1 is MDHEN and CDR2 SYDVKM. The CDR3 loop spans 15 amino acids. The CDR3 protein is CASSAATGPQGAQYF. CDR3 coding DNA: TGTGCCAGCAGTGCCGCTACAGGCCCCCAAGGGGCCCAGTACTTC.

The chain joins TRBV27 to TRBJ2-1; D is undetermined. The V and J ends lost 5 bases and 7 bases respectively, with 12 bases between them. CDR1 is MNHEY and CDR2 is SMNVEV in the germline V gene (reference sequence). The CDR3 extends over 13 amino acids. CDR3 in amino acids: CASSPNSWNEQFF. The CDR3 coding sequence is TGTGCCAGCAGTCCCAACTCTTGGAATGAGCAGTTCTTC.

This clone came up a few times. The chain is built from TRBV6-5 and TRBJ1-5; 7 nucleotides agree with TRBD1. The CDR3 runs to 13 residues. V gave up 8 bases and J gave up 4 bases; unmatched junction bases: 5. Germline assignment: CDR1 MNHEY and CDR2 SVGAGI. The CDR3: CASSGQQNQPQHF. For the CDR3, the DNA is TGTGCCAGCTCGGGACAGCAAAATCAGCCCCAGCATTTT.

The chain uses TRBV5-1 and TRBJ2-7, with D perhaps being TRBD1 or TRBD2 (6 bases each). Germline CDR1 is SGHRS and CDR2 is YFSETQ. This CDR3 has 15 amino acids. Trimming stripped 4 bases from V and 2 bases from J, with 16 bases between. CDR3 nucleotides: TGCGCCAGCAGCCCAGGAGGGGGAGAACCCTACGAGCAGTACTTC. Amino acids: CASSPGGGEPYEQYF.

The chain couples TRBV19 to TRBJ2-2; 12 bases fit TRBD1. Trimming at V came to 6 bases and at J to 6 bases, leaving 8 bases not matched to a gene. Looked up from germline, CDR1 is LNHDA and CDR2 is SQIVND (reference sequence). CDR3 length equals 16 residues. The CDR3 protein is CASRPGTGGASGELFF. The CDR3 coding sequence is TGTGCCAGTAGGCCCGGGACAGGGGGCGCCTCCGGGGAGCTGTTTTTT.

This clone was seen only a few times. J is TRBJ1-5 and V is TRBV5-5; D gene ambiguous. The CDR3 length is 13 residues. Trimming left V 0 bases short and J 4 bases short, with 5 bases between. Germline assignment: CDR1 SGHKS and CDR2 YYEKEE (reference sequence). The CDR3 sequence: CASSLGQNQPQHF. Here the CDR3 DNA reads TGTGCCAGCAGCTTGGGTCAGAATCAGCCCCAGCATTTT.

V gene TRBV18 combines with J gene TRBJ2-1; no definite D call. In germline, CDR1 is KGHSH, CDR2 LQKENI. This CDR3 spans 13 amino acids. V shed 6 bases and J shed 8 bases, with 14 bases lying between them. For the CDR3, the DNA is TGTGCCAGCTCGACACCCCCCGGGTATGAGCAGTTCTTC. Translated: CASSTPPGYEQFF.

This chain connects TRBV28 to TRBJ1-2; possibly TRBD1 for D (5 bases). Per the germline V gene, CDR1 is MDHEN and CDR2 is SYDVKM. The ends were cut back, 2 bases at V and 7 bases at J, with 11 bases in the middle. This CDR3 comprises 13 residues. CDR3: CASSLKGLGGYTF. In DNA, the CDR3 is TGTGCCAGCAGTTTAAAGGGGCTTGGTGGCTACACCTTC.

The V and J genes are TRBV11-2 and TRBJ2-3; D is perhaps TRBD1 (5 bases). Germline assignment: CDR1 SGHAT and CDR2 FQNNGV. The CDR3 sequence is 15 residues long. Trimming stripped 1 base from V and 6 bases from J, with 14 bases between. The CDR3 DNA is TGTGCCAGCAGCTTAGTAAGGGGTTCCAGGGATACGCAGTATTTT. This codes for CASSLVRGSRDTQYF.

This clone occurred a few times. The rearrangement joins TRBV18 to TRBJ1-1; D gene ambiguous. Trimming stripped 1 base from V and 0 bases from J, with 6 bases between. This CDR3 spans 14 amino acids. CDR1 and CDR2 from the germline V gene are KGHSH and LQKENI. CDR3 coding DNA: TGTGCCAGCTCACCACAAGCTTTGAACACTGAAGCTTTCTTT. Protein product: CASSPQALNTEAFF.

The gene calls are TRBV7-2 and TRBJ1-2, with D unclear. Between the trimmed V and J ends, which lost 3 bases and 7 bases, there was a span of 9 bases. CDR1 and CDR2 (germline): SGHTA, FQGNSA. This CDR3 comprises 12 residues. CDR3 coding DNA: TGTGCCAGCAGCTTCTCCCAGCTTGGCTACACCTTC. This encodes CASSFSQLGYTF.

This clone was counted a few times. The V and J genes are TRBV10-3 and TRBJ1-2, with D possibly being TRBD1 (5 bases). V was cut by 6 bases and J by 5 bases, with 13 bases left in between. This CDR3 is 13 amino acids long. Germline lookup yields CDR1 ENHRY and CDR2 SYGVKD. CDR3 in DNA: TGTGCCATCAGCGAAAGGACAAGGTATGGCTACACCTTC. The encoded protein is CAISERTRYGYTF.

V is TRBV5-5 and J is TRBJ2-6, with D perhaps being TRBD1 or TRBD2 (5 bases each). CDR1 and CDR2 (germline): SGHKS, YYEKEE (reference sequence). The CDR3 has 16 residues. The V end lost 4 bases, the J end lost 0 bases, and 11 bases lay between the germline ends. The chain's CDR3 is CASSTGTVSGANVLTF. The CDR3 region has the DNA TGTGCCAGCAGCACCGGGACGGTCTCTGGGGCCAACGTCCTGACTTTC.

By sample fraction, this clone is medium-sized. CDR3 protein: CASRGWDRAYEQYF. The DNA of the CDR3 is TGTGCCAGCAGGGGGTGGGACAGAGCCTACGAGCAGTACTTC. The V gene is TRBV5-4, the J gene TRBJ2-7; 7 nucleotides line up with TRBD1. Trimming at V came to 5 bases and at J to 2 bases, leaving 7 bases not matched to a gene. The V gene's germline CDR1 is SGHNT and CDR2 YYREEE (reference sequence). The CDR3 length is 14 residues. Together with reference TRBV5-4 and TRBJ2-7, the CDR3 gives the full variable domain: ETGVTQSPTHLIKTRGQQVTLRCSSQSGHNTVSWYQQALGQGPQFIFQYYREEENGRGNFPPRFSGLQFPNYSSELNVNALELDDSALYLCASRGWDRAYEQYFGPGTRLTVT.

This chain connects TRBV13 to TRBJ1-2; TRBD1 agrees at 7 bases. The CDR3 is made up of 17 amino acids. Germline V gives CDR1 PRHDT, CDR2 FYEKMQ (reference sequence). J lost 7 bases, V lost 3 bases, and 17 bases had no gene match. CDR3 sequence reads: CASSFDPGQIPGGGYTF. The CDR3 DNA reads TGTGCCAGCAGCTTCGACCCGGGACAGATCCCCGGGGGTGGCTACACCTTC.

The V call is TRBV29-1, the J call TRBJ2-7; no definite D call. The V and J ends lost 4 bases and 2 bases respectively, with 9 bases between them. CDR1 is SQVTM and CDR2 is ANQGSEA in the germline V gene. This CDR3 has 12 amino acids. The CDR3 loop reads CSVAGYTYEQYF. The CDR3 nucleotides read TGCAGCGTTGCGGGCTATACCTACGAGCAGTACTTC.

The genes are TRBV14 and TRBJ1-1, with 9 bases fitting TRBD1. This CDR3 contains 13 residues. Germline V gene lookup returns CDR1 SGHDN and CDR2 FVKESK. V shed 6 bases and J 4 bases; nucleotides not matched to a gene: 3. In DNA form, the CDR3 reads TGTGCCAGCAGTTTGGACAGGGGCACTGAAGCTTTCTTT. The encoded protein is CASSLDRGTEAFF.

This clone was observed a single time. The CDR3: CASSQDSVVYGYTF. The CDR3 nucleotides read TGCGCCAGCAGCCAAGATAGCGTGGTCTATGGCTACACCTTC. The J gene is TRBJ1-2, the V gene TRBV4-1, with D unresolved. V shed 0 bases and J shed 4 bases, with 9 bases lying between them. This CDR3 is built from 14 residues. CDR1 MGHRA and CDR2 YSYEKL come from the germline V gene.

The V and J genes are TRBV4-1 and TRBJ1-2; D gene unclear. This CDR3 is built from 13 residues. Germline values: CDR1 MGHRA, CDR2 YSYEKL. Deletions cut 4 bases from V and 4 bases from J, with 10 bases between. CDR3 sequence reads: CASSPDTSYGYTF. CDR3 DNA sequence: TGCGCCAGCAGCCCCGACACTTCCTATGGCTACACCTTC.

V gene TRBV12-2 combines with J gene TRBJ1-1. TRBV12-2 counts as a pseudogene. The CDR3 runs to 14 residues. The CDR3 DNA follows: TGTGCAAGTCGCTTAGTAAGGGTCCACTGGCGGGCTTTCTTT. It encodes CASRLVRVHWRAFF.